These T cell receptor beta chains were read from a single sample in a study of breast tumors, draining lymph nodes, adjacent tissues. TCRdb re-derived calls from the multiplex PCR reads in MiXCR, one entry per CDR3 protein. This sample has 20,000 to 25,000 distinct CDR3 sequences, with roughly 32% found just once. The sample taken for sequencing was breast tumor tissue. These receptors originate from a female donor with breast cancer. Some clones in this sample may be carry-over from other donors' samples. Both conserved end residues are part of each CDR3. D genes are given only for firm matches. Only some rows state a clone size, as once, few, many or a class for expanded clones.

>.|.|TRBV2|TRBJ2-7
TGTGCCAGCAGGGACCCGGGTAACGAGCAGTACTTC
CASRDPGNEQYF
>TRBD2|.|TRBV20-1|TRBJ2-3
TGCAGTGCTGACATACTACTAGCGGGAGGGAGCACAGATACGCAGTATTTT
CSADILLAGGSTDTQYF
>TRBD2|.|TRBV27|TRBJ2-1
TGTGCCAGCAGTTTAAGGGCTAGCGGGATTTACAATGAGCAGTTCTTC
CASSLRASGIYNEQFF
>.|few|TRBV15|TRBJ1-1
TGTGCCACCAGCAGAGGGAAGAAGAACACTGAAGCTTTCTTT
CATSRGKKNTEAFF
>TRBD2|.|TRBV5-1|TRBJ2-1
TGCGCCAGCAGCCCGGGACTAGCGGGAGGGGATGAGCAGTTCTTC
CASSPGLAGGDEQFF
>.|many|TRBV19|TRBJ2-6
TGTGCCAGTAGTATAGGAACGAGGTTCTCTGGGGCCAACGTCCTGACTTTC
CASSIGTRFSGANVLTF
>TRBD1|many|TRBV7-3|TRBJ1-5
TGTGCCAGCAGCCGGACAGGAGGGCAGCCCCAGCATTTT
CASSRTGGQPQHF
>.|many|TRBV27|TRBJ2-7
TGTGCCAGCAGTTTATGGCCCCCCTACGAGCAGTACTTC
CASSLWPPYEQYF
>.|.|TRBV28|TRBJ1-5
TGTGCCAGCAGTTTATCGTCGGCAGGGGATCAGCCCCAGCATTTT
CASSLSSAGDQPQHF
>TRBD2|many|TRBV5-4|TRBJ2-1
TGTGCCAGCAGCTTGGGGACTAGCGGGAGGCCTTACAATGAGCAGTTCTTC
CASSLGTSGRPYNEQFF
>TRBD1|many|TRBV20-1|TRBJ2-4
TGCAGTGCTAGCCGTGCAGGGGGCCCTCGGGATCTTCAGTACTTC
CSASRAGGPRDLQYF